The table lists the clone carrying this T cell receptor (beta chain) with a few counts. TCRdb used MiXCR to reprocess the RT-PCR reads, holding one entry per CDR3 protein. The data show about 570,000 distinct CDR3 sequences, approximately 10% seen once. The source of the sample is a study of response to subunit inactivated influenza vaccine. These data were also reused for a study on T cells expressing NK-cell markers. That report adds: With UMIs, 5'RACE template switching was used to make TCR beta cDNA. According to the study, TCR beta repertoires originated from sorted CD3+CD56+NKG2C+, CD3+CD56+NKG2C- and CD3+CD56-NKG2C+ T cells. Several experiments confined sorting to alpha-beta TCR T cells with an anti-gamma-delta TCR antibody. Each of roughly 6 donors carried dominant NKG2C+ clonotypes accounting for roughly 1.0-7.5% of CD8+ T cells. In a handful of donors, dominant clonotypes made up roughly 25-60.1% of CD3+CD56-NKG2C+ cells.

The source of this sequence is a man aged 45-65 years who received an inactivated influenza vaccine. This sample comprised PBMCs from blood, obtained on the day of vaccination.

The CDR3 loop is CSARGIVEGVAGTDTQYF. The CDR3 DNA reads TGCAGTGCTAGAGGGATAGTCGAAGGGGTTGCGGGTACAGATACGCAGTATTTT. This sequence joins TRBV20-1 and TRBJ2-3, with D perhaps matching TRBD1 or TRBD2 (5 bases each). CDR3 length equals 18 residues. Germline CDR1 reads DFQATT; CDR2 reads SNEGSKA (reference sequence). V was shortened by 1 base and J by 3 bases, with 23 bases between the two germline ends.